The clone carrying this T cell receptor beta chain was seen only a few times. The data belong to a study of patients and donors after allogeneic stem cell transplantation. TCRdb re-derived calls from the RT-PCR reads in MiXCR, one entry per CDR3 protein. The sample contains more than 850,000 distinct CDR3 sequences, more than 15% of which appear only once. V lost 2 bases to trimming and J lost 0 bases; unmatched junction nucleotides: 6. The CDR3 is made up of 16 amino acids. Germline assignment: CDR1 SGHRS and CDR2 YFSETQ. The source material was blood, either unsorted or a sorted T cell fraction (not recorded which). The sequence was obtained from a human donor who was either an allogeneic HSCT recipient or a stem cell or donor lymphocyte infusion donor (not recorded which). It is not recorded whose cells these are; they may come from a transplant donor. This chain joins TRBV5-1 and TRBJ2-5, with TRBD2 identical over 8 bases. The CDR3 loop is CASSFERGPNQETQYF. In DNA, the CDR3 is TGCGCCAGCAGCTTCGAGCGGGGGCCCAACCAAGAGACCCAGTACTTC.